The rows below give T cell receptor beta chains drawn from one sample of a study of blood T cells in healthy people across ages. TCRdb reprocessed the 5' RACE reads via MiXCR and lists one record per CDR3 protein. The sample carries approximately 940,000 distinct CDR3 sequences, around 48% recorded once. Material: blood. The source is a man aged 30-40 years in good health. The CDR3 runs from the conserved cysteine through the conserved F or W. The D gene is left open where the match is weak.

CDR3: CASSLLGAKNEQFF; D: NA; J: TRBJ2-1; V: TRBV5-1
CDR3: CASSPGLAGERTDTQYF; D: TRBD2; J: TRBJ2-3; V: TRBV7-9
CDR3: CSASRTDEKLFF; D: NA; J: TRBJ1-4; V: TRBV20-1
CDR3: CASSLPVTGTDTQYF; D: NA; J: TRBJ2-3; V: TRBV28
CDR3: CATSSSGGRYNEQFF; D: TRBD2; J: TRBJ2-1; V: TRBV24-1
CDR3: CASSPGTRGDTQYF; D: NA; J: TRBJ2-3; V: TRBV18
CDR3: CASSQDGGSQRETQYF; D: NA; J: TRBJ2-5; V: TRBV4-2
CDR3: CASSFSVQETQYF; D: NA; J: TRBJ2-5; V: TRBV7-2
CDR3: CASSPLAGAGDTQYF; D: TRBD2; J: TRBJ2-3; V: TRBV28
CDR3: CAISDPSTGVYEQYF; D: NA; J: TRBJ2-7; V: TRBV10-3
CDR3: CSAGDSYSYEQYF; D: NA; J: NA; V: TRBV29-1
CDR3: CASSRQVGASEKLFF; D: NA; J: TRBJ1-4; V: TRBV4-2
CDR3: CASSSPGGMQFF; D: NA; J: TRBJ2-1; V: TRBV11-2
CDR3: CASSLGQGIGNEQFF; D: TRBD1; J: TRBJ2-1; V: TRBV3-1
CDR3: CSATDRTLDTQYF; D: NA; J: TRBJ2-3; V: TRBV20-1
CDR3: CASSLQAGGKGYEQYF; D: TRBD1; J: TRBJ2-7; V: TRBV11-1
CDR3: CATSDLPRTRMSSTDTQYF; D: NA; J: TRBJ2-3; V: TRBV24-1
CDR3: CASSLYSGTSGAPSTDTQYF; D: TRBD2; J: TRBJ2-3; V: TRBV27
CDR3: CASNPGDRGLAGYTF; D: TRBD1; J: TRBJ1-2; V: TRBV4-2
CDR3: CASSPASGGSNEQYF; D: TRBD2; J: TRBJ2-7; V: TRBV3-1
CDR3: CASSNTGLAGYNEQFF; D: TRBD2; J: TRBJ2-1; V: TRBV6-6
CDR3: CATSREGGRSYGYTF; D: NA; J: TRBJ1-2; V: TRBV15
CDR3: CASSLSGRAEQYF; D: TRBD2; J: NA; V: TRBV27
CDR3: CASSLKGGRTQYF; D: NA; J: NA; V: TRBV28